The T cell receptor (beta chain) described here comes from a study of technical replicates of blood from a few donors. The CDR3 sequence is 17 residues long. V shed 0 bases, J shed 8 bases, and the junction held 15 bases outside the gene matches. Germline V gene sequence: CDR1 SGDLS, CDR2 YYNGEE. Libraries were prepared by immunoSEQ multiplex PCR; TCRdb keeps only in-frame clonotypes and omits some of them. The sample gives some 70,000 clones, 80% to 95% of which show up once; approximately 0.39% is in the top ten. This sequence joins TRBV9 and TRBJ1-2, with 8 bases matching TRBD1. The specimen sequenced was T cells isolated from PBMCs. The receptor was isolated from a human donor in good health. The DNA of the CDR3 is TGTGCCAGCAGCGTAGCTGGACGGAGACAGGGGAGAGGCGGCTACACCTTC. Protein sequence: CASSVAGRRQGRGGYTF.